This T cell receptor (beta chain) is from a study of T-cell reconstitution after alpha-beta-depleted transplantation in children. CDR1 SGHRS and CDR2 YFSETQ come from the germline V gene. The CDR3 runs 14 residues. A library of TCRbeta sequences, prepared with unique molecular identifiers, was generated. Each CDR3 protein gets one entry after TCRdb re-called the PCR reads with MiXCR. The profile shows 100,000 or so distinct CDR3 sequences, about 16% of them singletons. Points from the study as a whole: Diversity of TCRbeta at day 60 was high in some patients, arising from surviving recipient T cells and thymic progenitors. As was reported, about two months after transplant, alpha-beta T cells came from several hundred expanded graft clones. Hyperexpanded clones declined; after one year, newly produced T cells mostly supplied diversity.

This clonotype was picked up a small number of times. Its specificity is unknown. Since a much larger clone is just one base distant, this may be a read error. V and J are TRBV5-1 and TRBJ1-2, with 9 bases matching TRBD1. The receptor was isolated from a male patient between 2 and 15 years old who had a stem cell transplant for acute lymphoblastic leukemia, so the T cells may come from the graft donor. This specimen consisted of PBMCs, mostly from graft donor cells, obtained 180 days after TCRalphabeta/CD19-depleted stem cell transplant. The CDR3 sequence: CASSLALTGGGYPF. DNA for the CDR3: TGCGCCAGCAGCTTGGCCTTGACAGGGGGAGGCTACCCCTTC. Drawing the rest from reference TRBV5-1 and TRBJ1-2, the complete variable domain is KAGVTQTPRYLIKTRGQQVTLSCSPISGHRSVSWYQQTPGQGLQFLFEYFSETQRNKGNFPGRFSGRQFSNSRSEMNVSTLELGDSALYLCASSLALTGGGYPFGSGTRLTVV.